This T cell receptor beta chain originates from a study of shared clonotypes between healthy human individuals. Ten immunoSEQ deep assay plates were used by the authors to sequence unsorted PBMC DNA. Using immunoSEQ multiplex PCR, the repertoire was profiled, and TCRdb retains in-frame clones only, with some absent. The profile shows about 470,000 clones, about 85% of them singletons. The germline gives CDR1 LNHDA, CDR2 SQIVND (reference sequence). V dropped 11 bases and J dropped 3 bases, with 15 bases sitting between them. The CDR3 sequence is 13 residues long. The TCR comes from a woman aged 40 to 50 in good health. Some clones in this sample may be carry-over from other donors' samples. This chain links TRBV19 with TRBJ2-3; perhaps TRBD1 as D (5 bases). The sequenced material came from PBMCs. The DNA for the CDR3 is TGTGCCTCAAGGGGTCTAGGGACAGATACGCAGTATTTT. Translation gives CASRGLGTDTQYF.